This T cell receptor (beta chain) was recovered during a study of blood T cells in healthy people across ages. This CDR3 region has 12 residues. The V end lost 3 bases, the J end lost 4 bases, and 5 bases lay between the germline ends. Germline-derived CDR1 and CDR2 are SGHTA and FQGNSA. General study points: Strong correlation linked observed beta diversity and percent naive T cells. Versus aged donors, long-lived donors had higher diversity and more naive CD4+ cells.

Many counts were recorded for this clonotype. No antigen is known for it. Caucasian individuals from Russia who were healthy and aged about 6 to 90 acted as donors. No fewer than 5 micrograms of total RNA were isolated from every sample. Next came a second PCR, run for about 6 to 12 cycles, which used a sample-barcoded 5' primer along with a J-beta primer mix. TCRdb analysed the 5' RACE reads with MiXCR anew, one entry per CDR3 protein. Of about a million distinct CDR3 sequences in the sample, under 50% were seen once. The chain carries TRBV7-2 and TRBJ2-3, with D unresolved. Sequencing was carried out using blood. This sequence originates from a young man in good health. The CDR3 DNA reads as TGTGCCAGCAGCTTTATGTCAGATACGCAGTATTTT. It specifies CASSFMSDTQYF.